These 3 T cell receptor beta chains originate from one sample sequenced in a study of T cell clonotyping in hematopoietic cell transplantation (dated by TCRdb to about 2021). This specimen's time point label, per the study, means: 180 days after allo-HCT. Library preparation employed the immunoSEQ multiplex PCR assay. The clones in this table, taken by TCRdb from immuneACCESS, are in-frame only. Not every clone is retained; where verified, under half of the shortfall comes from an unresolved V gene, and the cause of the rest is unknown. The sample includes thousands of clones, with around 85% observed a single time. 20% to 25% of the sample belongs to the ten largest clones. This sample comprised peripheral blood mononuclear cells, obtained 180 days after allogeneic stem cell transplant. The receptors were gathered from a male patient aged 60 to 75 who had an allogeneic stem cell transplant from an unrelated donor, so T cells may come from the graft donor. Some clones in this sample may be carry-over from other donors' samples.

V is TRBV19 and J is TRBJ2-7; the D is unclear. The V and J ends lost 6 bases and 0 bases respectively, with 18 bases between them. Per the germline V gene, CDR1 is LNHDA and CDR2 is SQIVND (reference sequence). The CDR3 loop spans 16 amino acids. The CDR3 here is CASSLPMGSSSYEQYF. DNA for the CDR3: TGTGCCAGTAGCCTCCCGATGGGGTCTAGCTCCTACGAGCAGTACTTC.

The chain is built from TRBV2 and TRBJ1-1; TRBD1 is a possible D gene (6 bases). V lost 6 bases to trimming and J lost 1 base, with 9 bases between them. Per germline, CDR1 SNHLY and CDR2 FYNNEI. The CDR3 is made up of 13 amino acids. The CDR3 bases are TGTGCCAGCAGGGAGACAGGGAACACTGAAGCTTTCTTT. Protein sequence: CASRETGNTEAFF.

The V gene is TRBV6-1, the J gene TRBJ2-5; D is unresolved. The CDR3 loop spans 12 amino acids. Germline V gives CDR1 MNHNS, CDR2 SASEGT. V gave up 4 bases and J gave up 4 bases, with 7 bases separating them. This chain's CDR3 is CASSVAGETQYF. The CDR3 bases are TGTGCCAGCAGTGTTGCCGGAGAGACCCAGTACTTC.